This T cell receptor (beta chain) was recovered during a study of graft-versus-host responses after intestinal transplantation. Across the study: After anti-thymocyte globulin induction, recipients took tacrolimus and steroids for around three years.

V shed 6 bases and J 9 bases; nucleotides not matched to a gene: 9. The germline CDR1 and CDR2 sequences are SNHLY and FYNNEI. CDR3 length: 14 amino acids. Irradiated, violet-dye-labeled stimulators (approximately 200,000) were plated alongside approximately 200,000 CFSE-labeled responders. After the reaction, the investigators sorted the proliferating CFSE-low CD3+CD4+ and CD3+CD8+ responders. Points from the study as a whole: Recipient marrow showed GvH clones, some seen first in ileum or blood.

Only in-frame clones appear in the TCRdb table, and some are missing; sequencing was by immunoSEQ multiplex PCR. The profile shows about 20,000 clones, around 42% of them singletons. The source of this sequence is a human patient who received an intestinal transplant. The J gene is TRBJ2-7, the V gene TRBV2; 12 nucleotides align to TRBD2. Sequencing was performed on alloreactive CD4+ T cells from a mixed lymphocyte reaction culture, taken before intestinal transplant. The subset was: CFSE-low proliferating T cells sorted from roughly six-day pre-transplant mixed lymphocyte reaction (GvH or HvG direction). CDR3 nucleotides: TGTGCCAGCAGCTCTAGCGGGGGGGCCGCGGGGCAGTACTTC. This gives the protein CASSSSGGAAGQYF.